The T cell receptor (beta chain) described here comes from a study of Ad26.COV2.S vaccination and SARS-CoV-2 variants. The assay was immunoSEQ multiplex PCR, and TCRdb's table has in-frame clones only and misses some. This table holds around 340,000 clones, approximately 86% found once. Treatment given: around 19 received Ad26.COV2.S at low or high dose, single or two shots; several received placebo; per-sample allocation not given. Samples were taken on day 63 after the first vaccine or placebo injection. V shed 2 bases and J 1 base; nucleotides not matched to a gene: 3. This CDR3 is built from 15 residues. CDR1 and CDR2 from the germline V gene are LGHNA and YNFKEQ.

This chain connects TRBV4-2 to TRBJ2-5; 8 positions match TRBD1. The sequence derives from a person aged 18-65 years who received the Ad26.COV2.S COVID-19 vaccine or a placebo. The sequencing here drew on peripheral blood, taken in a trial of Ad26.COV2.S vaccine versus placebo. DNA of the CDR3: TGTGCCAGCAGCCAAAGGGACAGGCGCCAAGAGACCCAGTACTTC. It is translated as CASSQRDRRQETQYF.